The 4 T cell receptor beta chains listed next were all sequenced from one sample in a study of T cells after yellow fever vaccination. One entry per CDR3 protein, called by TCRdb with MiXCR from the 5' RACE reads. The table lists 320,000 or so distinct CDR3 sequences, around 8.1% of them singletons, with roughly 15% in the top ten. The sample in question was PBMCs, obtained approximately 40 days after the first yellow fever vaccination. The receptor set was obtained from a man younger than 30 who received the YFV17D yellow fever vaccine.

This clonotype occurred many times. The chain uses TRBV7-9 and TRBJ1-2; D gene uncertain. V lost 1 base and J 4 bases, leaving 13 bases between the germline ends. The CDR3 spans 15 residues. Germline loops: CDR1 SEHNR, CDR2 FQNEAQ (reference sequence). The CDR3 coding sequence is TGTGCCAGCAGCTTAGTCAGGCAGTTGGCCTATGGCTACACCTTC. Protein: CASSLVRQLAYGYTF.

This chain connects TRBV27 to TRBJ1-2; TRBD1 might be the D (5 bases). From germline, CDR1 is MNHEY and CDR2 SMNVEV (reference sequence). V was trimmed by 2 bases and J by 4 bases, leaving 17 bases between them. The CDR3 runs 16 residues. DNA of the CDR3: TGTGCCAGCAGTTTACAGGCGACAGCGGGCAGCTATGGCTACACCTTC. Translated, it gives CASSLQATAGSYGYTF.

In this sample, this clonotype turned up a few times. The chain recombines TRBV7-3 with TRBJ2-2, with 13 bases aligning to TRBD2. CDR1 and CDR2 from the germline V gene are SGHTA and FQGTGA. The CDR3 contains 17 residues. V gave up 3 bases and J gave up 3 bases; unmatched junction bases: 4. The CDR3 nucleotides are TGTGCCAGCAGCTTTACTAGCGGGGGGGCCGACACCGGGGAGCTGTTTTTT. The encoded protein is CASSFTSGGADTGELFF.

The V and J genes are TRBV6-4 and TRBJ2-3, with 9 positions matching TRBD2. V dropped 4 bases and J dropped 1; count of bases not matched to a gene: 3. Germline V CDR1 and CDR2: MRHNA, SNTAGT. This CDR3 region has 15 residues. The CDR3 sequence is CASSVQRGGTDTQYF. CDR3 coding DNA: TGTGCCAGCAGTGTCCAGCGGGGGGGCACAGATACGCAGTATTTT.